The rows below give T cell receptor beta chains drawn from one sample of a study of shared clonotypes between healthy human individuals. The table came from immunoSEQ multiplex PCR; TCRdb's copy has only in-frame clones and leaves some out. The sample has about 2.1 million clones, around 93% seen once. Sequenced: naive CD8+ T cells from PBMCs. These receptors were collected from a man between 18 and 35 years old in good health. Some clones in this sample may be carry-over from other donors' samples. Both conserved end residues are part of each CDR3. A D gene is named only where the DNA matches it firmly. Size tells how often a clone was seen (once, few, many) or the class of an expanded clone, and some rows leave it out.

d_call	v_call	j_call	clone_size	cdr3_nt	cdr3_aa
-	TRBV19	TRBJ2-7	once	TGTGCCAGTAGTATAGGCCTGAAATACGAGCAGTACTTC	CASSIGLKYEQYF
-	TRBV9	TRBJ2-2	-	TGTGCCAGCAGCGGGGGACAACCCGCAAACACCGGGGAGCTGTTTTTT	CASSGGQPANTGELFF
-	TRBV27	TRBJ1-5	-	TGTGCCAGCAGTTTGATGGGTAGCAATCAGCCCCAGCATTTT	CASSLMGSNQPQHF
-	TRBV2	TRBJ2-1	-	TGTGCCAGCAACCCTGGGACTGGTCATGAGAGTGAGCAGTTCTTC	CASNPGTGHESEQFF
-	TRBV4-1	TRBJ2-1	few	TGCGCCAGCAGCCACCTTAACAATGAGCAGTTCTTC	CASSHLNNEQFF
TRBD1	TRBV15	TRBJ2-7	-	TGTGCCACCAGCAGCCGGGACAGCATATCCTACGAGCAGTACTTC	CATSSRDSISYEQYF
TRBD1	TRBV28	TRBJ2-5	-	TGTGCCAGCAGTGCGTTGACAGGGGAAGAGACCCAGTACTTC	CASSALTGEETQYF
TRBD2	TRBV7-9	TRBJ2-1	-	TGTGCCAGCAGCTTAGGCGGGACTAGCGTTGCCAATGAGCAGTTCTTC	CASSLGGTSVANEQFF
TRBD1	TRBV7-2	TRBJ2-3	-	TGTGCCAGCAGCACTCGGAGCAGGGGGACAGATACGCAGTATTTT	CASSTRSRGTDTQYF
-	TRBV25-1	TRBJ2-7	-	TGTGCCAGCAGTGTGACCCGGGACGAGCAGTACTTC	CASSVTRDEQYF
-	TRBV28	TRBJ2-7	once	TGTGCCAGCGGATACCTAGGGGAATCCTACGAGCAGTACTTC	CASGYLGESYEQYF
-	TRBV28	TRBJ1-3	-	TGTGCCAGCTCCCCGGGGGCCTGGGGCCTCTCTGGAAACACCATATATTTT	CASSPGAWGLSGNTIYF
-	TRBV29-1	TRBJ1-1	-	TGCAGCGGAGTAAGATTTTCAATGAACACTGAAGCTTTCTTT	CSGVRFSMNTEAFF
TRBD1	TRBV29-1	TRBJ2-7	-	TGCAGCGGCAGCGGGACAGGGGGCGAGAGAGAGCAGTACTTC	CSGSGTGGEREQYF
-	TRBV28	TRBJ1-1	-	TGTGCCAGCAGTTTCCGAAAAAACACTGAAGCTTTCTTT	CASSFRKNTEAFF
-	TRBV7-2	TRBJ2-1	-	TGTGCCAGCTCACCCAACGGGTTCACCTACAATGAGCAGTTCTTC	CASSPNGFTYNEQFF
-	TRBV9	TRBJ2-3	-	TGTGCCAGCAGCCCTATGAGCAGCGCCCACACAGATACGCAGTATTTT	CASSPMSSAHTDTQYF
-	TRBV7-9	TRBJ1-2	few	TGTGCCAGCCACACACTTTTGAACTATGGCTACACCTTC	CASHTLLNYGYTF